One and the same sample provided the 3 T cell receptor beta chains below, sequenced in a study of shared clonotypes between healthy human individuals. Only in-frame clones appear in the TCRdb table, and some are missing; sequencing was by immunoSEQ multiplex PCR. This sample has about 1.1 million clones, with around three quarters found just once. The sample comprised memory CD4+ T cells from PBMCs. As to subset: CD45RA-negative fraction. These receptor sequences come from a man aged 18 to 29 in good health. Some clones in this sample may be carry-over from other donors' samples.

The chain links TRBV5-1 to TRBJ1-4; weak D call: TRBD1 (5 bases). The germline V gene encodes CDR1 SGHRS and CDR2 YFSETQ. V was cut by 0 bases and J by 3 bases, with 9 bases left in between. CDR3 length: 15 residues. The CDR3 is CASSLVGDPNEKLFF. For the CDR3, the DNA is TGCGCCAGCAGCTTGGTGGGGGACCCTAATGAAAAACTGTTTTTT.

This clone was observed a few times. J is TRBJ1-2 and V is TRBV4-2; D unresolved. The germline V gene has CDR1 LGHNA and CDR2 YNFKEQ. The CDR3 sequence is 13 residues long. Deletions cut 1 base from V and 2 bases from J, with 5 bases between. The CDR3 DNA follows: TGTGCCAGCAGCCAAGGGACGAACTATGGCTACACCTTC. Translating it yields CASSQGTNYGYTF.

The chain joins TRBV5-6 to TRBJ1-6; D remains unclear. The CDR3 is 14 amino acids. Germline CDR1 SGHDT, CDR2 YYEEEE. The V and J ends lost 1 base and 13 bases respectively, with 15 bases between them. CDR3 protein: CASSLNRQLSPLHF. DNA of the CDR3: TGTGCCAGCAGCTTGAATAGGCAGTTATCGCCCCTCCACTTT. The whole variable domain, remainder taken from reference TRBV5-6 and TRBJ1-6, is DAGVTQSPTHLIKTRGQQVTLRCSPKSGHDTVSWYQQALGQGPQFIFQYYEEEERQRGNFPDRFSGHQFPNYSSELNVNALLLGDSALYLCASSLNRQLSPLHFGNGTRLTVT.